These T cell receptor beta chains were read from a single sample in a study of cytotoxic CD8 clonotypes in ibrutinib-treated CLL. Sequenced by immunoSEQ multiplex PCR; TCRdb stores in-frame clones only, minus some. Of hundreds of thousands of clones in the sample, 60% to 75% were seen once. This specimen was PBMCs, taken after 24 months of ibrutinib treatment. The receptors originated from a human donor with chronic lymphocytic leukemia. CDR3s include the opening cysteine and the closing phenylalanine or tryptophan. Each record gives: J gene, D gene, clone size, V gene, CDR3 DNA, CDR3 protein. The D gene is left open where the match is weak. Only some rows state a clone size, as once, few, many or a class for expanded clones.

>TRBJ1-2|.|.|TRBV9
TGTGCCAGCAGCGTATGGCACTGTAACTATGGCTACACCTTC
CASSVWHCNYGYTF
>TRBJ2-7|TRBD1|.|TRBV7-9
TGTGCCAGCAGCGGGGACAGGCTCTACGAGCAGTACTTC
CASSGDRLYEQYF
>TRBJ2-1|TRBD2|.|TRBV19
TGTGCCAGTAGTATAGATGCGGGAGGGCCTTGGGATGAGCAGTTCTTC
CASSIDAGGPWDEQFF
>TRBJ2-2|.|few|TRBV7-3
TGTGCCAGCAGCCCTCCTCGGGGACCGAACACCGGGGAGCTGTTTTTT
CASSPPRGPNTGELFF
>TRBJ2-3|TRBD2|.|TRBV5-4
TGTGCCAGCAGCTTGGGACTAGCATCCGTTAGGGATACGCAGTATTTT
CASSLGLASVRDTQYF
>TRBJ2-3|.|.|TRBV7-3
TGTGCCAGCAGCCCTGGACTTTTCCCAGATACGCAGTATTTT
CASSPGLFPDTQYF
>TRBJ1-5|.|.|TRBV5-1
TGCGCCAGCAGCTTGTCGGCCAGTAGCAATCAGCCCCAGCATTTT
CASSLSASSNQPQHF
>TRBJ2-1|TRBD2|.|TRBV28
TGTGCCAGCAGATTTGGACTAGCCGCCTACAATGAGCAGTTCTTC
CASRFGLAAYNEQFF
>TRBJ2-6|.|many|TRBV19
TGTGCCAGTAACCCCTCTGGGGCCAACGTCCTGACTTTC
CASNPSGANVLTF
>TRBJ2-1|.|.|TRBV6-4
TGTGCCAGCAGTGACACCCCGAGGGGGAGCGACCATGAGCAGTTCTTC
CASSDTPRGSDHEQFF
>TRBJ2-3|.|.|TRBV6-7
TGTGCCAGCAGTTATGTTTTGGGGGCGCAGTATTTT
CASSYVLGAQYF
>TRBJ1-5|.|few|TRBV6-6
TGTGCCAGCACCCTAGGGGATCATCAGCCCCAGCATTTT
CASTLGDHQPQHF
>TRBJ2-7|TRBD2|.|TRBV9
TGTGCCAGCAGCGAGACTAGCGGGAGCTACGAGCAGTACTTC
CASSETSGSYEQYF
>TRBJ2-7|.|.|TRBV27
TGTGCCAGCAGTCCCCGGGTCCACGAGCAGTACTTC
CASSPRVHEQYF
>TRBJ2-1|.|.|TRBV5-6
TGTGCCAGCAGCTTGGACGGGCCGCGCGATGAGCAGTTCTTC
CASSLDGPRDEQFF
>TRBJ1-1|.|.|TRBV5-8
TGTGCCAGCAGTCCCTCGGGGGTGAACACTGAAGCTTTCTTT
CASSPSGVNTEAFF
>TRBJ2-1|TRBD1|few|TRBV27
TGTGCCAGCAGTAACCCATGGGACAGGGACAATGAGCAGTTCTTC
CASSNPWDRDNEQFF
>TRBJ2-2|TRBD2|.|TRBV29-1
TGCAGCGGGGGGACTAGCGGAACTAGATGGACCGGGGAGCTGTTTTTT
CSGGTSGTRWTGELFF
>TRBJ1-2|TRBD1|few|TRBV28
TGTGCCAGCAGCACCGGGACAGCAGTATATGGCTACACCTTC
CASSTGTAVYGYTF
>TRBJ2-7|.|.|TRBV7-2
TGTGCCAGCAGCTTATCTCACCGCTCCTACGAGCAGTACTTC
CASSLSHRSYEQYF
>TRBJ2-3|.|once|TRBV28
TGTGCCAGCAAGCTCAGCACAGATACGCAGTATTTT
CASKLSTDTQYF
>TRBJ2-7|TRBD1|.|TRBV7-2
TGTGCCAGCAGCCCCACGGACAGGGTCTTCTACGAGCAGTACTTC
CASSPTDRVFYEQYF
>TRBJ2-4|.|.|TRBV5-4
TGTGCCAGCAGCTTTTTGGCAGACGGCAAAAACATTCAGTACTTC
CASSFLADGKNIQYF
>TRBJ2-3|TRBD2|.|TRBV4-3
TGCGCCAGCAGCCAAGGATCGTCAACAGGACTAGCGGGACGAACAGATACGCAGTATTTT
CASSQGSSTGLAGRTDTQYF
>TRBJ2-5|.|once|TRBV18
TGTGCCAGCTCACCAACTCACCCGGGTGAAGAGACCCAGTACTTC
CASSPTHPGEETQYF
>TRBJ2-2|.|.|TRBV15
TGTGCCACCAGACTCACGACACTAGCCGTAGCCGGGGAGCTGTTTTTT
CATRLTTLAVAGELFF
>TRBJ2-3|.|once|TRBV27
TGTGCCAGCAGTTCGATACCAGGAGGTACGCAGTATTTT
CASSSIPGGTQYF
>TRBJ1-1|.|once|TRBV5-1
TGCGCCAGCAGCCAGGCAGGGGATAATGCGGGCACTGAAGCTTTCTTT
CASSQAGDNAGTEAFF
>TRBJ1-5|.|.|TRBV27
TGTGCCAGCACCAAGGCCGGGGGGGTTCAGCCCCAGCATTTT
CASTKAGGVQPQHF
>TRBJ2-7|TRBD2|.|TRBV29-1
TGCAGCATCAGACTAGCGGGAGCGTACGAGCAGTACTTC
CSIRLAGAYEQYF
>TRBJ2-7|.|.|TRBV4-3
TGCGCCAGCAGCCAGGGGAGGTCTACATCCCACGAGCAGTACTTC
CASSQGRSTSHEQYF
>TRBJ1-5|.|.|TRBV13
TGTGCCAGCAGCTTAAGGCCAGTAAGCAATCAGCCCCAGCATTTT
CASSLRPVSNQPQHF
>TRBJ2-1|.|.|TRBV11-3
TGTGCCAGCAGCTTAGGTCTGGGGGGTGAGCAGTTCTTC
CASSLGLGGEQFF
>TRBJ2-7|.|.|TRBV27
TGTGCCAGCAGTTCCTCCGGGCCCCGGGACGAGCAGTACTTC
CASSSSGPRDEQYF
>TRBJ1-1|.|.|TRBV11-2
TGTGCCAGCAGCTTAGATCGAACAGGGATGGCTTTCTTT
CASSLDRTGMAFF
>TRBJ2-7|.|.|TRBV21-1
TGTGCCAGCAGCAAGCGTAGGACGGAACCCCCCTACGAGCAGTACTTC
CASSKRRTEPPYEQYF